The 7 T cell receptor beta chains presented below share a single source sample, sequenced in a study of high-grade serous ovarian cancer treatment subgroups. The tumor samples were collected prior to definitive surgery or chemotherapy. Generated by immunoSEQ multiplex PCR, the TCRdb table keeps only in-frame clones and is missing some. The sample includes 7,500 to 8,500 clones, under 80% of them seen just once. The sequenced material came from tumor tissue. Receptors were obtained from a human donor with high-grade serous ovarian cancer.

The J gene is TRBJ1-1, the V gene TRBV7-9; D call uncertain. The CDR3 sequence is 13 residues long. Germline CDR1 reads SEHNR; CDR2 reads FQNEAQ (reference sequence). The germline V and J ends were trimmed by 1 base and 1 base, with 4 bases remaining between them. CDR3 residues: CASSLEANTEAFF. As DNA, the CDR3 is TGTGCCAGCAGCTTAGAAGCGAACACTGAAGCTTTCTTT.

The chain carries TRBV18 and TRBJ1-1; TRBD1 matches 7 bases. V trimming: 3 bases; J trimming: 3 bases; junction bases outside the gene matches: 4. From germline, CDR1 is KGHSH and CDR2 LQKENI. The CDR3 contains 14 residues. The CDR3 here is CASSPDRVYTEAFF. CDR3 bases: TGTGCCAGCTCACCTGACAGGGTGTACACTGAAGCTTTCTTT.

This clone was recorded once. The chain recombines TRBV6-1 with TRBJ2-7, with a weak D call TRBD2 (5 bases). The germline gives CDR1 MNHNS, CDR2 SASEGT. This CDR3 contains 11 residues. V lost 7 bases to trimming and J lost 2 bases, with 6 bases between them. The CDR3 loop is CASTGAYEQYF. The CDR3 DNA follows: TGTGCCAGCACCGGGGCCTACGAGCAGTACTTC.

J is TRBJ2-1 and V is TRBV29-1; either TRBD1 or TRBD2 may supply D (5 bases each). Germline values: CDR1 SQVTM, CDR2 ANQGSEA. V lost 4 bases and J 9 bases, leaving 25 bases between the germline ends. The CDR3 is 16 amino acids. Here the CDR3 reads CSVVLGRGGAWGEQFF. CDR3 bases: TGCAGCGTTGTGTTGGGACGTGGCGGTGCCTGGGGTGAGCAGTTCTTC.

This clone is labeled medium-sized. CDR3 sequence: CASSPRQGYGYTF. CDR3 bases: TGTGCCAGCAGCCCAAGACAGGGCTATGGCTACACCTTC. The rearrangement links TRBV7-9 to TRBJ1-2; 7 bases are a match to TRBD1. Germline CDR1 reads SEHNR; CDR2 reads FQNEAQ (reference sequence). J gave up 4 bases and V 5 bases, and 4 bases lay outside the gene matches. The CDR3 has 13 residues.

This clone has just a few counts. The rearrangement links TRBV13 to TRBJ2-3; 13 nucleotides agree with TRBD2. The CDR3 is 18 residues long. From germline, CDR1 is PRHDT and CDR2 FYEKMQ (reference sequence). J gave up 1 base and V 3 bases, and 7 bases lay outside the gene matches. CDR3 region: CASSFSTGTSGGTDTQYF. DNA for the CDR3: TGTGCCAGCAGCTTCTCAACCGGGACTAGCGGGGGCACAGATACGCAGTATTTT.

This chain connects TRBV29-1 to TRBJ2-2; 7 nucleotides agree with TRBD2. The J segment lost 5 bases and the V segment lost 2 bases, leaving 5 bases of the junction unmatched. Germline loops: CDR1 SQVTM, CDR2 ANQGSEA. This CDR3 has 14 residues. CDR3 sequence reads: CSVEQAGRTGELFF. CDR3 sequence (DNA): TGCAGCGTTGAACAAGCGGGACGGACCGGGGAGCTGTTTTTT.